This TCR beta chain was observed in a study of post-analysis software for immune sequencing data. In the study overall: Multiple sclerosis in the patients followed relapsing-remitting, secondary progressive and progressive-relapsing courses. Points from the study as a whole: A handful of TRBV segments occurring more often in patients than controls included TRBV5-6, TRBV5-1 and TRBV20-1.

Trimming removed 4 bases at V and 0 bases at J, with 22 bases between. There are 19 residues in the CDR3. Looked up from germline, CDR1 is SGHTA and CDR2 is FQGNSA. Concerning this clonotype: Its antigen is not known.

Tagging with unique molecular identifiers was a feature of the TCR beta cDNA libraries. TCRdb re-derived calls from the PCR reads in MiXCR, one entry per CDR3 protein. Among approximately 440,000 distinct CDR3 sequences listed, roughly 45% were seen once. This clonotype originated in a girl aged 5-17 years with multiple sclerosis. The sequenced sample consisted of blood. The rearrangement links TRBV7-2 to TRBJ2-1; tentatively, D is TRBD1 (5 bases). The CDR3 reads CASSSQGPLLRRSYNEQFF. The CDR3, as DNA: TGTGCCAGCAGCTCCCAGGGTCCCCTTCTGCGGCGCTCCTACAATGAGCAGTTCTTC.